These T cell receptor beta chains were read from a single sample in a study of cytomegalovirus exposure and HLA in healthy donors. TCRdb's copy holds only in-frame clones and misses some; the assay was immunoSEQ multiplex PCR. This table lists more than 100,000 clones. What was sequenced was PBMCs. Receptor source: a man aged 35-49 years in good health and CMV-seronegative. Both conserved end residues are part of each CDR3. Each record gives: D gene, J gene, V gene, CDR3 protein, CDR3 DNA. D genes are given only for firm matches.

>TRBD1|TRBJ1-5|TRBV19
CASSIDRALPQHF
TGTGCCAGTAGTATTGACAGGGCCCTTCCCCAGCATTTT
>-|TRBJ2-1|TRBV9
CASSVAHRRNEQFF
TGTGCCAGCAGCGTAGCCCACAGGAGAAATGAGCAGTTCTTC
>-|TRBJ2-7|TRBV5-4
CASSSGSYEQYF
TGTGCCAGCAGCTCGGGCTCCTACGAGCAGTACTTC
>TRBD1|TRBJ1-4|TRBV10-3
CAISDQGAGDEKLFF
TGTGCCATCAGCGACCAGGGGGCTGGGGATGAAAAACTGTTTTTT
>TRBD1|TRBJ1-1|TRBV30
CAWRAIDRGTEAFF
TGTGCCTGGAGAGCAATTGACAGGGGCACTGAAGCTTTCTTT
>-|TRBJ2-7|TRBV10-2
CASAWGSGYSYEQYF
TGCGCCAGCGCATGGGGCTCAGGTTACTCCTACGAGCAGTACTTC
>TRBD2|TRBJ2-1|TRBV4-3
CASSQTSGRYEQFF
TGCGCCAGCAGCCAAACTAGCGGGAGGTATGAGCAGTTCTTC
>TRBD2|TRBJ2-7|TRBV7-2
CASSLTRASGGEQYF
TGTGCCAGCAGCCTTACGAGGGCTAGCGGCGGCGAGCAGTACTTC
>-|TRBJ2-3|TRBV10-3
CAITKSQTPANTQYF
TGTGCCATCACCAAATCCCAGACACCCGCTAATACGCAGTATTTT
>TRBD1|TRBJ2-5|TRBV7-9
CASPGTEKETQYF
TGTGCCAGCCCTGGGACAGAAAAAGAGACCCAGTACTTC
>-|TRBJ1-1|TRBV7-8
CASSSRDTEAFF
TGTGCCAGCAGCTCCAGGGACACTGAAGCTTTCTTT
>TRBD2|TRBJ2-1|TRBV5-5
CASSQLGGSGVNEQFF
TGTGCCAGCAGCCAATTAGGCGGGAGTGGTGTGAATGAGCAGTTCTTC
>-|TRBJ1-6|TRBV9
CASSVDVSGGSPLHF
TGTGCCAGCAGCGTAGATGTAAGCGGCGGTTCACCCCTCCACTTT
>TRBD1|TRBJ2-2|TRBV11-2
CASSLVNRGSGELFF
TGTGCCAGCAGCTTAGTTAACAGGGGGTCCGGGGAGCTGTTTTTT
>-|TRBJ1-4|TRBV5-6
CASSLTSTNEKLFF
TGTGCCAGCAGCTTAACATCAACTAATGAAAAACTGTTTTTT
>-|TRBJ1-5|TRBV6-1
CASRVQSNQPQHF
TGTGCCAGCAGGGTACAGAGCAATCAGCCCCAGCATTTT
>-|TRBJ2-3|TRBV6-1
CASSEGRTITDTQYF
TGTGCCAGCAGTGAAGGGAGAACTATCACAGATACGCAGTATTTT
>TRBD1|TRBJ1-1|TRBV29-1
CSVEEGLRGRSSEAFF
TGCAGCGTTGAAGAGGGCCTGAGGGGGCGATCCTCTGAAGCTTTCTTT
>TRBD1|TRBJ1-4|TRBV25-1
CASGGQGSEKLFF
TGTGCCAGCGGTGGACAGGGGAGCGAAAAACTGTTTTTT
>TRBD1|TRBJ2-1|TRBV15
CATSRSVMGQGNEQFF
TGTGCCACCAGCAGAAGCGTAATGGGACAGGGAAATGAGCAGTTCTTC
>TRBD1|TRBJ1-2|TRBV7-9
CASTGTGHGYTF
TGTGCCAGCACCGGGACAGGTCATGGCTACACCTTC
>-|TRBJ1-6|TRBV30
CAWSGTTGSLVHF
TGTGCCTGGAGCGGAACCACAGGTTCCCTTGTCCACTTT
>-|TRBJ2-2|TRBV18
CASSPGQNTGELFF
TGTGCCAGCTCACCCGGACAGAACACCGGGGAGCTGTTTTTT